This TCR beta chain comes out of a study of blood T cell repertoires in COVID-19. Libraries were prepared by immunoSEQ multiplex PCR; TCRdb keeps only in-frame clonotypes and omits some of them. The top ten hold about 0.89% of the sample, which has 80,000 to 130,000 clones, 80% to 95% seen once. The CDR3 loop spans 13 amino acids. V trimming: 6 bases; J trimming: 8 bases; junction bases outside the gene matches: 8. The specimen sequenced was peripheral blood. The sequence derives from a man between 60 and 70 years old with acute or convalescent COVID-19. The genes are TRBV12-3 or TRBV12-4 and TRBJ1-2; 8 bases are shared with TRBD1. The CDR3 is CASSLGQGRGYTF. Written as DNA, the CDR3 is TGTGCCAGCAGCCTAGGACAGGGTAGGGGCTACACCTTC.